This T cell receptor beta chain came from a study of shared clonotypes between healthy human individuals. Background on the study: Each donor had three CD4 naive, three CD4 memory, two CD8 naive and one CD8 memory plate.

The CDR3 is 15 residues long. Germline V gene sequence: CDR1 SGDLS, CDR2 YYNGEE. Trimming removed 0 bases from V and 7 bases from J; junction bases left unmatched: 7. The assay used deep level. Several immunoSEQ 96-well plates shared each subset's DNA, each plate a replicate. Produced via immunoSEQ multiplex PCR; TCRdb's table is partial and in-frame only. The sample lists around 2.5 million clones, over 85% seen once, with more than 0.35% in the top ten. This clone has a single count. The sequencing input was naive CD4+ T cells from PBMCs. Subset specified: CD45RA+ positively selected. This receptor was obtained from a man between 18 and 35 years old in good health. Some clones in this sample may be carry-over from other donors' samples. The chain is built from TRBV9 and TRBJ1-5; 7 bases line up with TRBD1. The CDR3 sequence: CASSVGRDSVQPQHF. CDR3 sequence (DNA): TGTGCCAGCAGCGTAGGCCGGGACAGCGTGCAGCCCCAGCATTTT.